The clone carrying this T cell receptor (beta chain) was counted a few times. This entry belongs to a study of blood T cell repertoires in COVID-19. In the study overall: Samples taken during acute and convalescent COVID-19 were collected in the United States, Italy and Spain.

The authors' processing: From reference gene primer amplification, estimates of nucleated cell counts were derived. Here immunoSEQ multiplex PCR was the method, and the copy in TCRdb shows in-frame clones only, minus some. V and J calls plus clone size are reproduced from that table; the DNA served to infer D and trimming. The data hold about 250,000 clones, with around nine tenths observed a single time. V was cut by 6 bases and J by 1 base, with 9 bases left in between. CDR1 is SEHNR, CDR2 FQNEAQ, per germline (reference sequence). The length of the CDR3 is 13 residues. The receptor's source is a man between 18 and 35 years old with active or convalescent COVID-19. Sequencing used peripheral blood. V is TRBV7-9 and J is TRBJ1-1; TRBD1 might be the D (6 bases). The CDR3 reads CASRSTGNTEAFF. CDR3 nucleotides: TGTGCCAGCAGATCGACAGGGAACACTGAAGCTTTCTTT.